Below, 25 T cell receptor beta chains from the same sample are listed, as sequenced in a study of cytomegalovirus exposure and HLA in healthy donors. A multiplex PCR was run with 60 Vbeta primers and 13 Jbeta primers. Assay used: immunoSEQ multiplex PCR; TCRdb lists only in-frame clones, some missing. The sample includes under 300,000 clones, roughly 91% of them seen just once. The sequenced sample consisted of PBMCs. The receptors shown here come from a girl aged 2 to 10 in good health and CMV-seronegative.

This clone came up once. V is TRBV7-2 and J is TRBJ1-1; D is possibly TRBD1 (6 bases). Between the trimmed V and J ends, which lost 2 bases and 0 bases, there was a span of 7 bases. Germline lookup yields CDR1 SGHTA and CDR2 FQGNSA. The CDR3 covers 14 residues. The CDR3 sequence: CASSLRTVNTEAFF. CDR3 DNA sequence: TGTGCCAGCAGCTTACGGACAGTGAACACTGAAGCTTTCTTT.

The chain carries TRBV7-2 and TRBJ1-5, with TRBD1 matching 7 bases. Germline V gene lookup returns CDR1 SGHTA and CDR2 FQGNSA. CDR3 length: 14 amino acids. V was clipped by 5 bases and J by 6 bases; unmatched bases: 7. CDR3 in amino acids: CASSVTGVGQPQHF. The CDR3 DNA is TGTGCCAGCAGCGTTACAGGGGTGGGTCAGCCCCAGCATTTT.

The chain uses TRBV10-3 and TRBJ2-7; 9 bases are a match to TRBD1. CDR1 ENHRY and CDR2 SYGVKD come from the germline V gene. The CDR3 consists of 16 residues. The trim removed 4 bases at V and 0 bases at J, leaving 7 bases unmatched. In DNA, the CDR3 is TGTGCCATCAGTGGTGGACAGGGGATTTACTCCTACGAGCAGTACTTC. Its translation is CAISGGQGIYSYEQYF.

This chain uses TRBV5-1 with TRBJ2-3; D unclear. This CDR3 has 14 amino acids. Trimming pared 1 base from V and 2 bases from J, leaving 8 bases between. Germline lookup yields CDR1 SGHRS and CDR2 YFSETQ. The CDR3 protein is CASSLRLITDTQYF. The CDR3 DNA sequence: TGCGCCAGCAGCTTGAGACTCATCACAGATACGCAGTATTTT.

In this sample, this clone turned up once. The CDR3 bases are TGTGCCAGCATAAGGGGTTTAGAAGCTTTCTTT. This codes for CASIRGLEAFF. This rearrangement joins TRBV5-6 to TRBJ1-1, with D maybe TRBD1 (5 bases). The germline gives CDR1 SGHDT, CDR2 YYEEEE. Trimming took 6 bases from V and 8 from J, leaving 11 bases between them. The CDR3 sequence is 11 residues long.

This chain uses TRBV7-9 with TRBJ2-7, with D perhaps matching TRBD1 (6 bases). Trimming shortened V by 0 bases and J by 4 bases, and 19 bases separated the two germline ends. The CDR3 spans 17 residues. Germline CDR1 reads SEHNR; CDR2 reads FQNEAQ (reference sequence). CDR3 region: CASSLADGGLMKYEQYF. The CDR3 DNA follows: TGTGCCAGCAGCTTAGCGGATGGGGGCTTAATGAAATACGAGCAGTACTTC.

Note on this clone: Other DNA sequences in the same sample also yield this CDR3. The chain carries TRBV20-1 and TRBJ2-5, with D unresolved. From germline, CDR1 is DFQATT and CDR2 SNEGSKA (reference sequence). The CDR3 loop spans 10 amino acids. V was pared by 4 bases and J by 5 bases, with 5 bases between. DNA of the CDR3: TGCAGTGCTAAGAGGGAGACCCAGTACTTC. Protein: CSAKRETQYF.

This sequence joins TRBV6-5 and TRBJ2-6, with a weak D call TRBD1 (6 bases). Trimming pared 11 bases from V and 3 bases from J, leaving 14 bases between. The CDR3 is made up of 14 amino acids. CDR1 and CDR2 from the germline V gene are MNHEY and SVGAGI. CDR3 DNA sequence: TGTGCCGCCGCAGGGGCTCGTGGGGCCAACGTCCTGACTTTC. It encodes CAAAGARGANVLTF.

This clone was seen a handful of times. The V gene is TRBV30, the J gene TRBJ2-5, with 8 positions matching TRBD2. Germline V lookup: CDR1 GTSNPN, CDR2 SVGIG (reference sequence). The CDR3 is 16 amino acids. V gave up 4 bases and J gave up 3 bases; unmatched junction bases: 13. CDR3 DNA sequence: TGTGCCTGGATGGGTGGATCGCGGGGGGTCAAAGAGACCCAGTACTTC. Translated: CAWMGGSRGVKETQYF.

The V call is TRBV6-5, the J call TRBJ1-1; 8 bases agree with TRBD1. This CDR3 is 13 amino acids long. CDR1 and CDR2 (germline): MNHEY, SVGAGI. Unmatched junction bases numbered 9, after V lost 10 bases and J lost 5 bases. This chain's CDR3 is CATQTGDLTEAFF. In DNA, the CDR3 is TGTGCCACCCAGACAGGGGATTTGACTGAAGCTTTCTTT.

The rearrangement uses TRBV4-1 and TRBJ1-6, with D perhaps TRBD1 (6 bases). CDR3 length: 14 residues. Germline V CDR1 and CDR2: MGHRA, YSYEKL. Trimming shortened V by 0 bases and J by 7 bases, and 7 bases separated the two germline ends. The CDR3 nucleotides read TGCGCCAGCAGCCAAGATAGGGGGAATTCACCCCTCCACTTT. As protein: CASSQDRGNSPLHF.

The chain carries TRBV25-1 and TRBJ2-7; D possibly corresponds to TRBD1 (5 bases). The V gene's germline CDR1 is MGHDK and CDR2 SYGVNS. Trimming took off 6 bases at V and 3 bases at J, with 9 bases between the two ends. The CDR3 contains 12 residues. The CDR3 sequence is CASREDSYEQYF. CDR3 DNA sequence: TGTGCCAGCAGAGAAGACAGCTACGAGCAGTACTTC.

This sequence joins TRBV9 and TRBJ2-7; TRBD2 might be the D (6 bases). Germline V gene data show CDR1 as SGDLS and CDR2 as YYNGEE. V was shortened by 0 bases and J by 1 base, with 11 bases between the two germline ends. The CDR3 is 15 residues long. For the CDR3, the DNA is TGTGCCAGCAGCGTAGCTGGAGGGCCGTCCTACGAGCAGTACTTC. This codes for CASSVAGGPSYEQYF.

DNA for the CDR3: TGCGCCAGCAGCTCCGGGACTAGCGCCTCCTACGAGCAGTACTTC. This gives the protein CASSSGTSASYEQYF. The J gene is TRBJ2-7, the V gene TRBV5-1; 10 bases are a match to TRBD2. This CDR3 region has 15 residues. With 3 bases clipped from V and 0 bases from J, the junction kept 3 bases outside the gene matches. Germline CDR1 reads SGHRS; CDR2 reads YFSETQ.

The chain carries TRBV28 and TRBJ2-5; TRBD2 agrees at 8 bases. In germline, CDR1 is MDHEN, CDR2 SYDVKM. The CDR3 is made up of 14 amino acids. The ends lost 8 bases at V and 5 bases at J; junction bases unmatched: 10. The CDR3 nucleotides read TGTGCCAGCTCCCGGGGGGGCCCTGAGGAGACCCAGTACTTC. Its translation is CASSRGGPEETQYF.

This sequence joins TRBV2 and TRBJ2-3; D gene uncertain. The CDR3 spans 12 residues. Germline-derived CDR1 and CDR2 are SNHLY and FYNNEI. Trimming cost V 8 bases and J 2 bases, with 8 bases left between them. The CDR3 DNA reads TGTGCCAGCCTAACTCCCACAGATACGCAGTATTTT. Its translation is CASLTPTDTQYF.

The rearrangement links TRBV5-4 to TRBJ2-1; 12 nucleotides agree with TRBD2. V trimming: 0 bases; J trimming: 0 bases; junction bases outside the gene matches: 4. This CDR3 has 18 amino acids. Per germline, CDR1 SGHNT and CDR2 YYREEE (reference sequence). CDR3 DNA: TGTGCCAGCAGCTTGGGCGGGACTAGCGGGTACTCCTACAATGAGCAGTTCTTC. This gives the protein CASSLGGTSGYSYNEQFF.

This chain links TRBV28 with TRBJ1-1; 7 bases line up with TRBD1. The ends lost 7 bases at V and 4 bases at J; junction bases unmatched: 0. Germline V lookup: CDR1 MDHEN, CDR2 SYDVKM. The CDR3 covers 11 residues. Written as DNA, the CDR3 is TGTGCCAGCAACAGGGGCACTGAAGCTTTCTTT. It encodes CASNRGTEAFF.

The V call is TRBV19, the J call TRBJ1-6, with TRBD1 matching 7 bases. Germline V gene data show CDR1 as LNHDA and CDR2 as SQIVND (reference sequence). The CDR3 covers 18 residues. V was pared by 5 bases and J by 8 bases, with 18 bases of the junction left unmatched. This CDR3 reads CASSLGSTLQGPYSPLHF. The DNA of the CDR3 is TGTGCCAGTAGTCTTGGGAGTACCCTACAGGGGCCTTATTCACCCCTCCACTTT. Combining the CDR3 with reference TRBV19 and TRBJ1-6 gives the whole variable domain DGGITQSPKYLFRKEGQNVTLSCEQNLNHDAMYWYRQDPGQGLRLIYYSQIVNDFQKGDIAEGYSVSREKKESFPLTVTSAQKNPTAFYLCASSLGSTLQGPYSPLHFGNGTRLTVT.

The chain links TRBV4-2 to TRBJ2-2; 9 positions match TRBD1. CDR3 length equals 15 residues. With V trimmed by 3 bases and J by 7 bases, 6 bases remained unmatched. Germline lookup yields CDR1 LGHNA and CDR2 YNFKEQ. The CDR3 spells CASSQRDRDVGELFF. The CDR3 DNA reads TGTGCCAGCAGCCAGAGGGACAGGGACGTCGGGGAGCTGTTTTTT.

The chain has TRBV27 and TRBJ1-5; D remains unclear. V dropped 5 bases and J dropped 0 bases, with 11 bases sitting between them. CDR3 length: 15 residues. Germline loops: CDR1 MNHEY, CDR2 SMNVEV (reference sequence). As DNA, the CDR3 is TGTGCCAGCAGTCCGCAGGTTAATAGCAATCAGCCCCAGCATTTT. It translates to CASSPQVNSNQPQHF.

Written as DNA, the CDR3 is TGTGCCTGCCACACCGGGACAGGGTCGGCTGGGGCCAACGTCCTGACTTTC. Protein sequence: CACHTGTGSAGANVLTF. The rearrangement joins TRBV30 to TRBJ2-6; TRBD1 agrees at 9 bases. V shed 6 bases, J shed 2 bases, and the junction held 11 bases outside the gene matches. The CDR3 has 17 amino acids. In germline, CDR1 is GTSNPN, CDR2 SVGIG (reference sequence).

This clone showed up just a few times. The rearrangement uses TRBV15 and TRBJ2-2; TRBD1 matches 7 bases. Germline V CDR1 and CDR2: LNHNV, YYDKDF (reference sequence). V trimming: 11 bases; J trimming: 4 bases; junction bases outside the gene matches: 7. The CDR3 has 13 amino acids. The CDR3 sequence: CASTGAGTGELFF. CDR3 nucleotide sequence: TGTGCCTCCACAGGGGCGGGCACCGGGGAGCTGTTTTTT. Complete variable domain (other parts from reference TRBV15 and TRBJ2-2): DAMVIQNPRYQVTQFGKPVTLSCSQTLNHNVMYWYQQKSSQAPKLLFHYYDKDFNNEADTPDNFQSRRPNTSFCFLDIRSPGLGDTAMYLCASTGAGTGELFFGEGSRLTVL.

The chain is built from TRBV19 and TRBJ1-2, with TRBD1 matching 12 bases. The ends lost 7 bases at V and 7 bases at J; junction bases unmatched: 16. Germline values: CDR1 LNHDA, CDR2 SQIVND (reference sequence). This CDR3 is built from 17 residues. The CDR3 protein is CASIDPGTGGLGGGYTF. The CDR3 nucleotides read TGTGCCAGTATTGACCCCGGGACAGGGGGCTTAGGGGGTGGCTACACCTTC.

V is TRBV7-8 and J is TRBJ2-6; possibly TRBD1 for D (5 bases). CDR1 SGHVS and CDR2 FQNEAQ come from the germline V gene. Trimming stripped 5 bases from V and 1 base from J, with 9 bases between. The CDR3 extends over 15 amino acids. For the CDR3, the DNA is TGTGCCAGCAGCAAGACAGATTCTGGGGCCAACGTCCTGACTTTC. Translating gives CASSKTDSGANVLTF. Full variable domain (remainder filled in from reference TRBV7-8 and TRBJ2-6): GAGVSQSPRYKVAKRGQDVALRCDPISGHVSLFWYQQALGQGPEFLTYFQNEAQLDKSGLPSDRFFAERPEGSVSTLKIQRTQQEDSAVYLCASSKTDSGANVLTFGAGSRLTVL.